This T cell receptor (beta chain) emerged from a study of CD8+ T cells in alopecia areata listed by TCRdb under 2018. Regarding the study in general: Treated patients were enrolled in an open-label pilot trial of oral tofacitinib at 5 to 10 mg twice daily for moderate-to-severe alopecia areata. Tofacitinib was given for 6 to 18 months, followed by 6 months of follow-up off drug to assess delayed response and recurrence. In treated patients, disease severity was measured using the SALT score, which gives the percentage of scalp surface area affected. In both human patients and the C3H/HeJ mouse model, the study applied high-throughput TCRbeta sequencing to look at T cell clonal expansion in alopecia areata. Human TCRbeta sequencing covered scalp tissue and sorted CD4+ and CD8+ peripheral blood T cells from patchy and totalis/universalis alopecia areata patients and healthy controls. Biopsies were taken from tofacitinib-treated patients at baseline and at 4 and 24 weeks of treatment, and a later scalp biopsy was taken in several of the tofacitinib-treated patients. Scalp clonality was compared across normal scalp (n=4), patchy alopecia areata scalp (n=8), and alopecia totalis/universalis scalp (n=8). RNA came from the PAXgene miRNA kit for fixed scalp, the miRNeasy kit for PBMCs, and the RNeasy kit for mouse skin. TCRbeta CDR3 regions were amplified by immunoSEQ multiplex PCR with 35 Vbeta forward and 13 Jbeta reverse primers.

Read against the paper, the sample's time point label means: 24 weeks on oral tofacitinib. What the treatment or condition label conveys for this sample: oral pan-JAK inhibitor, 5-10 mg twice daily. Lesional scalp punch biopsies and peripheral blood were obtained from alopecia areata patients. PBMCs were isolated by density centrifugation and stained for CD3, CD4 and CD8, and CD4+ and CD8+ T cells were sorted on a FACSAria. The CDR3 holds 15 amino acids from the cysteine to the phenylalanine. The kept DNA is CDR3 alone, 45 bases in frame from the first base. CDR1 and CDR2, per the germline V gene, are SNHLY and FYNNEI. V is reduced by 6 bases and J by 0 bases, leaving a spacing of 9 bases between them. Comments on this clone: Its cognate antigen has yet to be identified. Base qualities are not provided; no much larger clone lies one nucleotide away.

General findings and caveats noted by the study authors: Tofacitinib significantly lowered scalp clonality and the number of expanded CD8+ clones among the top 100 scalp clones. Shared TCR sequences between patients were less evident than in mice, which may be partly attributable to HLA diversity in the patient population. The treated cohort was small, with a single nonresponder, so links between baseline CD8+ expansion and response need larger studies. Compared with normal scalp, lesional scalp, particularly in alopecia totalis/universalis, had higher clonality and more expanded CD8+ clones, which suggests antigenic drive. Many expanded lesional clones were found to persist in scalp and blood during tofacitinib treatment, and relapse after treatment cessation may be partly explained by this persistence. Scalp TCR repertoire analysis is complicated because resident alphabeta T cells in normal human skin are also sequenced, whereas mouse skin is dominated by gammadelta T cells.

The receptor library was made with the immunoSEQ multiplex PCR assay. RNA was extracted from all samples and reverse transcribed into cDNA, which served as template for TCR sequencing. SuperScript III was used for first-strand cDNA synthesis, primed with a 2:1 mix of oligo-dT and random hexamers. Amplification bias was assessed with a synthetic immune receptor repertoire, and residual bias was removed computationally. Under the source paper's analysis protocol: Raw reads were preprocessed to remove errors, and CDR3 was defined by IMGT conventions from the conserved cysteine to phenylalanine. Clonality was calculated as 1 minus Shannon entropy normalized by log2 of the number of productive unique TCRs. Whether each scalp clone was CD4 or CD8 was inferred by checking scalp TCRbeta sequences against the CD4 and CD8 repertoires from sorted blood. Held by TCRdb, this immuneACCESS table contains in-frame sequences only and omits some clones. Under half of the omission traces to an unresolved V gene where checked; the cause of the rest is unknown. The DNA gave D and trimming, while V, J and clone size come from that table. Within this sample are roughly 170,000 clones, with 58% of them counted one time only. Around 12% of the sample lies in the top ten.

The chain uses TRBV2 and TRBJ2-6, with no confident D gene call. The sample consisted of CD8+ T cells sorted from blood, taken at week 24, from a patient treated with tofacitinib. The receptor was isolated from a human donor with alopecia areata. At the DNA level, the sequence is TGTGCCAGCAGGGTGTCCGGCTCTGGGGCCAACGTCCTGACTTTC. The resulting protein is CASRVSGSGANVLTF.